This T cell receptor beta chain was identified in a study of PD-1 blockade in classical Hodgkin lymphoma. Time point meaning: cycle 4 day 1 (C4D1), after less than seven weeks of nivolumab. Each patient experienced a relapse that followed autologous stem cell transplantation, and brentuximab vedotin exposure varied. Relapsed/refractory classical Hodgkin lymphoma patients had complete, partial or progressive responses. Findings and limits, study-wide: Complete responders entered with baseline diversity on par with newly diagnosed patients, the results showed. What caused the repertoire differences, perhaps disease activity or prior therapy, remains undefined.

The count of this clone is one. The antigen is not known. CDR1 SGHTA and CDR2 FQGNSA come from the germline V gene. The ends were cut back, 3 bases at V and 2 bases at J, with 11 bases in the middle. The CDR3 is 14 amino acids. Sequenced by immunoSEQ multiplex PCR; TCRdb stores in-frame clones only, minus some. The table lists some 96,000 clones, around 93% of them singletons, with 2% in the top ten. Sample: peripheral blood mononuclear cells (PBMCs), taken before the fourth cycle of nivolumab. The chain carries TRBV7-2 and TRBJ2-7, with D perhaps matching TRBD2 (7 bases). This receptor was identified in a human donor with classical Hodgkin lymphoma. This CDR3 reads CASSFLGGPYEQYF. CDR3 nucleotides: TGTGCCAGCAGCTTTTTGGGGGGGCCCTACGAGCAGTACTTC.